This T cell receptor beta chain was obtained from a study of identical twins. Study results and caveats: Weaker excess twin sharing was observed in beta out-of-frame sequences. Partial confounding of zero-insertion analyses by invariant MAIT and iNKT cells was possible.

The CDR3 has 18 amino acids. The V gene end was trimmed by 3 bases and the J gene end by 0 bases; junction bases not matched to a gene: 11. CDR1 and CDR2 (germline): LGHDT, YNNKEL (reference sequence). Template switching created a universal primer site, and the cDNA included unique molecular identifiers. One entry per CDR3 protein results from TCRdb running MiXCR on the 5' RACE reads. The profile shows 1.5 million to 2 million distinct CDR3 sequences, about 32% of them singletons. This clonotype was seen a few times. As yet, its antigen is unknown. Healthy Caucasians alone served as donors. The TCR sequence derives from a newborn girl in good health. The sample consisted of cord blood. The genes are TRBV3-1 and TRBJ1-1, with TRBD1 matching 9 bases. The CDR3 loop is CASSQHGGQGAMNTEAFF. CDR3 sequence (DNA): TGTGCCAGCAGCCAGCATGGGGGACAGGGAGCTATGAACACTGAAGCTTTCTTT.